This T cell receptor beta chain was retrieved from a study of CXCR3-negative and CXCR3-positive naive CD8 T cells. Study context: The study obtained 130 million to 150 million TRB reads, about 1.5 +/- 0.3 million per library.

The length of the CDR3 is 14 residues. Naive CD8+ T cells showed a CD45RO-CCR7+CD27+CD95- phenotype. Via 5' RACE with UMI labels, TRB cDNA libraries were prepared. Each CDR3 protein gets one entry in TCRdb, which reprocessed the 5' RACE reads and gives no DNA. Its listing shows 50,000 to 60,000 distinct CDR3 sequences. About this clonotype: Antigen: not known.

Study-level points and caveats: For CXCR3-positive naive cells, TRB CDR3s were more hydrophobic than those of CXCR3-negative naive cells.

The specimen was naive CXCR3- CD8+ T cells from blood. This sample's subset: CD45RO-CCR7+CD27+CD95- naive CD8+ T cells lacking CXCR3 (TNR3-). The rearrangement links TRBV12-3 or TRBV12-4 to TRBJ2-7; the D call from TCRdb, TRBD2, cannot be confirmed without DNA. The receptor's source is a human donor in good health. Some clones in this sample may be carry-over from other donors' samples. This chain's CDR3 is CASSPQAGGLLQYF.